The 31 T cell receptor beta chains below were found in one sample sequenced in a study of blood T cell repertoires in COVID-19. Profiled with immunoSEQ multiplex PCR; TCRdb holds only in-frame clones, not every one. The sample lists 140,000 or so clones; 88% were seen once. Sequencing was done on a sample of peripheral blood. The receptors derive from a human donor with COVID-19, enrolled during active disease. The donor label of this sample is uncertain.

V usage is TRBV2 and J usage is TRBJ1-1, with TRBD1 as a possible D gene (6 bases). Germline V lookup: CDR1 SNHLY, CDR2 FYNNEI. Trimming left V 7 bases short and J 5 bases short, with 17 bases between. CDR3 length: 14 residues. The CDR3 coding sequence is TGTGCCAGCAACGCCCCAGGGGACCGGACTGAAGCTTTCTTT. Amino acid sequence: CASNAPGDRTEAFF. Complete variable domain (other parts from reference TRBV2 and TRBJ1-1): EPEVTQTPSHQVTQMGQEVILRCVPISNHLYFYWYRQILGQKVEFLVSFYNNEISEKSEIFDDQFSVERPDGSNFTLKIRSTKLEDSAMYFCASNAPGDRTEAFFGQGTRLTVV.

This chain joins TRBV7-9 and TRBJ1-6; D is uncertain. The CDR3 contains 18 residues. Germline-derived CDR1 and CDR2 are SEHNR and FQNEAQ (reference sequence). The ends were cut back, 0 bases at V and 3 bases at J, with 15 bases in the middle. CDR3 sequence reads: CASSLAGIPGSYNSPLHF. The CDR3 bases are TGTGCCAGCAGCTTAGCGGGGATACCTGGGAGCTATAATTCACCCCTCCACTTT.

The gene calls are TRBV3-1 (or the pseudogene TRBV3-2) and TRBJ1-4; a possible D gene is TRBD1 (5 bases). The CDR3 runs to 15 residues. CDR1 LGHDT and CDR2 YNNKEL come from the germline V gene (reference sequence). Trimming removed 1 base from V and 7 bases from J, with 13 bases in between. The CDR3 nucleotides read TGTGCCAGCAGCCAAGGGCAGGGTGGAGTTGAAAAACTGTTTTTT. Translation gives CASSQGQGGVEKLFF.

V usage is TRBV5-1 and J usage is TRBJ2-1; 8 positions agree with TRBD2. The CDR3 consists of 17 residues. The V segment lost 1 base and the J segment 4 bases; nucleotides outside the gene matches: 10. From germline, CDR1 is SGHRS and CDR2 YFSETQ. CDR3 residues: CASSLLPSGRSYNEQFF. CDR3 DNA: TGCGCCAGCAGCTTGCTCCCTAGCGGGCGTAGTTACAATGAGCAGTTCTTC.

The V and J genes are TRBV18 and TRBJ2-5; 8 nucleotides line up with TRBD1. J lost 2 bases, V lost 3 bases, and 2 bases had no gene match. The CDR3 spans 14 residues. Germline V gene lookup returns CDR1 KGHSH and CDR2 LQKENI. The CDR3 sequence: CASSPRTGQETQYF. The CDR3 bases are TGTGCCAGCTCACCTCGGACAGGGCAAGAGACCCAGTACTTC.

This rearrangement joins TRBV10-3 to TRBJ2-6; 7 positions match TRBD1. This CDR3 contains 20 residues. J gave up 0 bases and V 2 bases, and 13 bases lay outside the gene matches. Germline lookup yields CDR1 ENHRY and CDR2 SYGVKD. The chain's CDR3 is CAISETKRQGEDSGANVLTF. CDR3 bases: TGTGCCATCAGTGAGACTAAACGACAGGGCGAAGACTCTGGGGCCAACGTCCTGACTTTC.

The V gene is TRBV10-3, the J gene TRBJ2-1, with 7 bases aligning to TRBD2. After removal of 8 bases from V and 5 bases from J, the junction contained 6 bases not matched to a gene. CDR3 length: 13 amino acids. The germline V gene encodes CDR1 ENHRY and CDR2 SYGVKD. For the CDR3, the DNA is TGTGCCATCTGGAGGGAGGGCAACAATGAGCAGTTCTTC. Translation gives CAIWREGNNEQFF.

This sequence joins TRBV25-1 and TRBJ1-3; D may be TRBD1 (6 bases). This CDR3 is built from 16 residues. Germline lookup yields CDR1 MGHDK and CDR2 SYGVNS. Trimming pared 5 bases from V and 2 bases from J, leaving 16 bases between. In DNA, the CDR3 is TGTGCCAGCAGTCCGGGAGGGGGTCCTACTGGAAACACCATATATTTT. It is translated as CASSPGGGPTGNTIYF.

The chain carries TRBV18 and TRBJ1-2; D is uncertain. The CDR3 has 14 amino acids. V gave up 2 bases and J gave up 6 bases, with 13 bases separating them. Germline values: CDR1 KGHSH, CDR2 LQKENI. CDR3 DNA sequence: TGTGCCAGCTCACCAAGGCCGGAGACCCATGGCTACACCTTC. The encoded protein is CASSPRPETHGYTF.

J is TRBJ2-2 and V is TRBV29-1; 9 bases align to TRBD2. Germline lookup yields CDR1 SQVTM and CDR2 ANQGSEA. With 0 bases clipped from V and 3 bases from J, the junction kept 5 bases outside the gene matches. The CDR3 extends over 16 amino acids. The CDR3 DNA reads as TGCAGCGTTGAAGAGTTAAGCGGGGGGTACACCGGGGAGCTGTTTTTT. Encoded protein: CSVEELSGGYTGELFF.

The CDR3, as DNA: TGTGCCTGGAGCAGGGTAACCTATGAGCAGTTCTTC. Translating gives CAWSRVTYEQFF. This sequence joins TRBV30 and TRBJ2-1, with D possibly TRBD1 on 5 matching bases. The V end lost 3 bases, the J end lost 8 bases, and 11 bases lay between the germline ends. CDR3 size: 12 residues. In germline, CDR1 is GTSNPN, CDR2 SVGIG (reference sequence).

The chain has TRBV12-3 or TRBV12-4 and TRBJ2-5; perhaps TRBD2 as D (5 bases). This CDR3 spans 13 amino acids. The V gene lost 6 bases and the J gene lost 1 base, with 9 bases spanning the gap. This chain's CDR3 is CASRGVPQETQYF. CDR3 nucleotide sequence: TGTGCCAGCAGGGGAGTACCCCAAGAGACCCAGTACTTC.

The CDR3 region has the DNA TGTGCCAGTAGTGGCGATGGCAGGAGGTATGGCTACACCTTC. As protein: CASSGDGRRYGYTF. V and J are TRBV19 and TRBJ1-2; D remains ambiguous. The CDR3 loop spans 14 amino acids. The germline gives CDR1 LNHDA, CDR2 SQIVND (reference sequence). Trimming removed 5 bases from V and 5 bases from J, with 15 bases in between.

V usage is TRBV7-9 and J usage is TRBJ2-3; a weak D match, TRBD2 (6 bases). This CDR3 region has 15 residues. The V gene lost 5 bases and the J gene lost 5 bases, with 17 bases spanning the gap. Germline V gene lookup returns CDR1 SEHNR and CDR2 FQNEAQ (reference sequence). In nucleotides, the CDR3 is TGTGCCAGCAGCGACCCGGGACTCGGGGTAGATACGCAGTATTTT. Its protein is CASSDPGLGVDTQYF.

The chain has TRBV6-5 and TRBJ1-6; D is perhaps TRBD1 (6 bases). V lost 7 bases to trimming and J lost 7 bases, with 17 bases between them. The CDR3 totals 15 residues. Germline CDR1 reads MNHEY; CDR2 reads SVGAGI. In DNA, the CDR3 is TGTGCCAGCACCCAGGTCCAGGGGCAAAATTCACCCCTCCACTTT. Translating gives CASTQVQGQNSPLHF.

The chain couples TRBV10-2 to TRBJ1-1, with a weak D call TRBD1 (6 bases). Trimming took 7 bases from V and 5 from J, leaving 14 bases between them. The CDR3 has 13 residues. Germline V gene lookup returns CDR1 WSHSY and CDR2 SAAADI. The CDR3 nucleotides are TGCGCCAGCAAGGACAGTGGGCGGACTGAAGCTTTCTTT. Its translation: CASKDSGRTEAFF.

The chain uses TRBV6-5 and TRBJ1-1; D is possibly TRBD1 (5 bases). The V end was cut by 6 bases, the J end by 7 bases, with 15 bases between. The germline gives CDR1 MNHEY, CDR2 SVGAGI. The CDR3 totals 13 residues. The CDR3 region is CASRIGTVDEAFF. Written as DNA, the CDR3 is TGTGCCAGCAGGATCGGGACTGTGGATGAAGCTTTCTTT.

In nucleotides, the CDR3 is TGTGCCAGCAGCTCACCGGGACAGGGGTTTTATGGCTACACCTTC. Translating it yields CASSSPGQGFYGYTF. V usage is TRBV7-9 and J usage is TRBJ1-2; TRBD1 matches at 10 bases. V lost 4 bases, J lost 5 bases, and 7 bases stayed unmatched. This CDR3 has 15 amino acids. Germline-derived CDR1 and CDR2 are SEHNR and FQNEAQ (reference sequence).

The rearrangement links TRBV5-1 to TRBJ1-1; perhaps TRBD1 as D (5 bases). Per the germline V gene, CDR1 is SGHRS and CDR2 is YFSETQ. There are 14 residues in the CDR3. Trimming left V 4 bases short and J 2 bases short, with 12 bases between. The CDR3 spells CASSRGTDNTEAFF. DNA of the CDR3: TGCGCCAGCAGCCGGGGGACGGACAACACTGAAGCTTTCTTT.

The V and J genes are TRBV5-6 and TRBJ1-5; 12 positions agree with TRBD1. Trimming at V came to 2 bases and at J to 3 bases, leaving 6 bases not matched to a gene. The CDR3 totals 17 residues. The germline gives CDR1 SGHDT, CDR2 YYEEEE. The CDR3 DNA follows: TGTGCCAGCAGCTTCCGCAGGGACAGGGGGCACAATCAGCCCCAGCATTTT. It yields the protein CASSFRRDRGHNQPQHF. The variable domain in full, completed from reference TRBV5-6 and TRBJ1-5, reads DAGVTQSPTHLIKTRGQQVTLRCSPKSGHDTVSWYQQALGQGPQFIFQYYEEEERQRGNFPDRFSGHQFPNYSSELNVNALLLGDSALYLCASSFRRDRGHNQPQHFGDGTRLSIL.

The chain joins TRBV6-1 to TRBJ2-4, with 8 positions matching TRBD1. V trimming: 3 bases; J trimming: 9 bases; junction bases outside the gene matches: 7. Germline-derived CDR1 and CDR2 are MNHNS and SASEGT. The CDR3 spans 14 residues. Here the CDR3 reads CASSEPGQGGIQYF. CDR3 DNA: TGTGCCAGCAGTGAGCCCGGACAGGGAGGCATTCAGTACTTC.

The CDR3, as DNA: TGTGCCAGTAGTATAGATCGCGCGCCGGCTTTCTTT. The encoded protein is CASSIDRAPAFF. V usage is TRBV19 and J usage is TRBJ1-1; no clear D. The CDR3 runs to 12 residues. The germline gives CDR1 LNHDA, CDR2 SQIVND (reference sequence). V lost 0 bases, J lost 11 bases, and 10 bases lay in between.

This rearrangement joins TRBV13 to TRBJ2-7, with 8 bases aligning to TRBD2. This CDR3 contains 14 residues. From germline, CDR1 is PRHDT and CDR2 FYEKMQ (reference sequence). Germline trimming cut 5 bases from V and 3 bases from J; bases unmatched to any gene: 6. The CDR3 protein is CASSPREGFYEQYF. The CDR3 nucleotides read TGTGCCAGCAGCCCCCGGGAGGGTTTCTACGAGCAGTACTTC.

This chain links TRBV24-1 with TRBJ1-5; 7 bases fit TRBD1. The V gene end was trimmed by 4 bases and the J gene end by 5 bases; junction bases not matched to a gene: 7. The CDR3 has 15 residues. The V gene's germline CDR1 is KGHDR and CDR2 SFDVKD. The CDR3 reads CATSDPGTADQPQHF. CDR3 DNA: TGTGCCACCAGTGACCCCGGGACAGCCGATCAGCCCCAGCATTTT.

This chain links TRBV13 with TRBJ2-5, with D unclear. The CDR3 runs to 11 residues. Germline V gene data show CDR1 as PRHDT and CDR2 as FYEKMQ (reference sequence). V was cut by 5 bases and J by 2 bases, with 3 bases left in between. Here the CDR3 reads CASSVQETQYF. As DNA, the CDR3 is TGTGCCAGCAGCGTACAAGAGACCCAGTACTTC.

A few counts support this clone. V is TRBV5-1 and J is TRBJ2-2; a weak D match, TRBD2 (5 bases). CDR1 SGHRS and CDR2 YFSETQ come from the germline V gene. The CDR3 covers 16 residues. V lost 3 bases and J 0 bases, leaving 12 bases between the germline ends. The CDR3 spells CASSSFADSNTGELFF. Here the CDR3 DNA reads TGCGCCAGCAGCTCATTCGCGGACTCGAACACCGGGGAGCTGTTTTTT.

The V gene is TRBV6-5, the J gene TRBJ2-7; 11 nucleotides match TRBD1. Looked up from germline, CDR1 is MNHEY and CDR2 is SVGAGI. The CDR3 contains 16 residues. The V segment lost 2 bases and the J segment 6 bases; nucleotides outside the gene matches: 9. The CDR3 is CASSYISGTGGREQYF. CDR3 bases: TGTGCCAGCAGTTACATTTCCGGGACAGGGGGTCGCGAGCAGTACTTC.

The chain links TRBV6-1 to TRBJ2-5, with D possibly matching TRBD1 (6 bases). Trimming left V 0 bases short and J 4 bases short, with 15 bases between. The CDR3 is 16 residues long. CDR1 and CDR2 (germline): MNHNS, SASEGT. CDR3 in amino acids: CASSEAPSLGGETQYF. The CDR3 DNA follows: TGTGCCAGCAGTGAAGCCCCAAGTTTAGGGGGAGAGACCCAGTACTTC.

A single count supports this clone. J is TRBJ2-5 and V is TRBV24-1, with 11 nucleotides matching TRBD2. Per germline, CDR1 KGHDR and CDR2 SFDVKD. The CDR3 has 18 amino acids. V shed 3 bases, J shed 4 bases, and the junction held 12 bases outside the gene matches. This chain's CDR3 is CATSDLTSGTATRETQYF. The CDR3 nucleotides read TGTGCCACCAGTGATCTGACTAGCGGGACAGCTACTCGAGAGACCCAGTACTTC.

This chain links TRBV10-1 with TRBJ2-3, with a possible D match to TRBD1 (5 bases). The CDR3 is 14 residues long. The V and J ends lost 10 bases and 6 bases respectively, with 20 bases between them. The germline V gene encodes CDR1 WNHNN and CDR2 SYGVQD (reference sequence). CDR3 residues: CATQDNSMPDTQYF. The DNA of the CDR3 is TGCGCCACCCAGGACAACTCAATGCCGGATACGCAGTATTTT.

J is TRBJ2-7 and V is TRBV6-6, with D possibly being TRBD2 (5 bases). The V end lost 7 bases, the J end lost 2 bases, and 21 bases lay between the germline ends. From germline, CDR1 is MNHNY and CDR2 SVGAGI (reference sequence). CDR3 size: 16 residues. The CDR3 loop reads CASTPRGSVSTYEQYF. In DNA, the CDR3 is TGTGCCAGCACCCCACGGGGTTCCGTTTCTACCTACGAGCAGTACTTC.